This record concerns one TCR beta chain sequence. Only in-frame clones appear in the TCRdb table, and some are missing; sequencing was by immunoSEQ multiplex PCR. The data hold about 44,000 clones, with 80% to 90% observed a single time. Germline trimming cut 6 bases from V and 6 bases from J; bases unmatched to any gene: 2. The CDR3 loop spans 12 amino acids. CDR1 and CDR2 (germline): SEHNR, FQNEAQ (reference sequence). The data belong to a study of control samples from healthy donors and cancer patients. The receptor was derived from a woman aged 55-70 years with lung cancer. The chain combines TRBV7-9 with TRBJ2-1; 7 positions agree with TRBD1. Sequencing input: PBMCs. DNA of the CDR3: TGTGCCAGCAGAGGGACAGTCAATGAGCAGTTCTTC. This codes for CASRGTVNEQFF.